This TCR beta chain was recovered during a study of graft-versus-host responses after intestinal transplantation. Looking at the study overall: Each recipient received a multivisceral, liver-intestinal, or isolated intestinal graft. Following induction with anti-thymocyte globulin, all recipients were given tacrolimus and steroids for two to three years. Study-wide findings and caveats: Patients who carried graft-donor T cell macrochimerism also had high graft-versus-host to host-versus-graft clonal ratios in their allografts. Early post-transplant falls in HvG clones accompanied the peak levels of circulating GvH clones.

About this clone: Its antigen remains unidentified.

TCRdb's table, derived via immunoSEQ multiplex PCR, lists solely in-frame clones and lacks some. This sample has 89,000 or so clones, with roughly 85% found just once. This receptor was obtained from a human donor who received an intestinal transplant. Material: unstimulated CD4+ T cells sorted from spleen or lymph node cells, obtained before intestinal transplant.

The CDR3 spells CASSLRTSGGARNEQFF. The DNA for the CDR3 is TGCGCCAGCAGCCTGAGAACTAGCGGGGGGGCCCGCAATGAGCAGTTCTTC. The chain uses TRBV4-1 and TRBJ2-1; 13 positions agree with TRBD2. CDR1 is MGHRA and CDR2 is YSYEKL in the germline V gene. This CDR3 contains 17 residues. Trimming at V came to 4 bases and at J to 6 bases, leaving 9 bases not matched to a gene.